This T cell receptor (beta chain) was captured by sequencing in a study of CXCR3-negative and CXCR3-positive naive CD8 T cells. Background on the study: The libraries together contributed 140 million or so TRB reads, each supplying about 1.5 +/- 0.3 million.

Notes on the study in general: High diversity, comparable across both naive subsets, contrasted with much lower diversity in memory CD8+ cells. The study found more hydrophobic TRB CDR3s in CXCR3-positive naive cells than in CXCR3-negative naive cells. Across naive subsets, surface CD5 expression was comparable, and TCR strength was inferred from properties of the TRB CDR3. Memory, not naive, CXCR3-negative and CXCR3-positive cells differed in TRBV-TRBJ usage.

As concerns this clonotype: No antigen is known for it.

Carrying UMI labels, the TRB cDNA libraries were prepared through 5' RACE. TCRdb derives one entry per CDR3 protein from the 5' RACE reads, leaving out DNA. The sample holds 140,000 to 150,000 distinct CDR3 sequences. CDR1 is MGHRA, CDR2 YSYEKL, per germline. The length of the CDR3 is 16 residues. Sequencing was performed on naive CXCR3+ CD8+ T cells from blood. Sample subset: CD45RO-CCR7+CD27+CD95- naive CD8+ T cells expressing CXCR3 (TNR3+). This chain uses TRBV4-1 with TRBJ2-2; the TRBD1 assignment by TCRdb is unverifiable without DNA. This TCR came from a human donor in good health. Some clones in this sample may be carry-over from other donors' samples. This CDR3 is CASSLAGTVNTGELFF.